One sample yielded the 25 T cell receptor beta chains listed below, sequenced in a study of T-cell reconstitution after alpha-beta-depleted transplantation in children. The TCRbeta library was prepared with unique molecular identifiers. One entry per CDR3 protein, called by TCRdb with MiXCR from the PCR reads. Of hundreds of thousands of distinct CDR3 sequences listed, roughly 8.2% were seen once; the top ten hold 5% to 7%. The sequencing used PBMCs, mostly from graft donor cells, collected 180 days after TCRalphabeta/CD19-depleted stem cell transplant. Receptor source: a male patient under 18 who had a stem cell transplant for acute lymphoblastic leukemia, so the T cells may come from the graft donor.

This clonotype was picked up a small number of times. The rearrangement links TRBV24-1 to TRBJ2-5, with a possible D match to TRBD1 (6 bases). The CDR3 contains 17 residues. V was trimmed by 3 bases and J by 4 bases, leaving 20 bases between them. CDR1 and CDR2 (germline): KGHDR, SFDVKD. CDR3 sequence reads: CATSDPRAGERPETQYF. CDR3 DNA: TGTGCCACCAGTGATCCCCGGGCAGGGGAGAGGCCAGAGACCCAGTACTTC.

This clonotype was recorded at least ten times. The rearrangement uses TRBV29-1 and TRBJ2-7; D is perhaps TRBD2 (6 bases). The V gene lost 7 bases and the J gene lost 3 bases, with 16 bases spanning the gap. This CDR3 comprises 13 residues. Germline loops: CDR1 SQVTM, CDR2 ANQGSEA. The CDR3 loop reads CSARGTGYYEQYF. The CDR3 DNA reads TGCAGCGCCCGGGGGACGGGATACTACGAGCAGTACTTC.

This clonotype was recorded many times. The rearrangement uses TRBV20-1 and TRBJ2-7, with D possibly matching TRBD1 (6 bases). Per the germline V gene, CDR1 is DFQATT and CDR2 is SNEGSKA (reference sequence). The CDR3 consists of 14 residues. Trimming shortened V by 0 bases and J by 3 bases, and 12 bases separated the two germline ends. The CDR3 sequence is CSARDHGRGYEQYF. Here the CDR3 DNA reads TGCAGTGCTAGAGATCACGGCAGGGGCTACGAGCAGTACTTC.

This clonotype was counted only a few times. This rearrangement joins TRBV4-1 to TRBJ2-7; 11 nucleotides agree with TRBD2. Trimming at V came to 1 base and at J to 5 bases, leaving 10 bases not matched to a gene. Germline CDR1 is MGHRA and CDR2 is YSYEKL. The CDR3 covers 17 residues. The CDR3 DNA reads TGCGCCAGCAGCCAAGTCCTACTAGCGGGAGTTGGCCACGAGCAGTACTTC. It translates to CASSQVLLAGVGHEQYF.

This clonotype has ten or more counts. The chain recombines TRBV20-1 with TRBJ2-1, with 8 nucleotides matching TRBD2. The CDR3 consists of 15 residues. After removal of 0 bases from V and 6 bases from J, the junction contained 7 bases not matched to a gene. Germline CDR1 reads DFQATT; CDR2 reads SNEGSKA (reference sequence). The CDR3 reads CSARDPGLVINEQFF. Written as DNA, the CDR3 is TGCAGTGCTAGAGATCCGGGACTAGTCATCAATGAGCAGTTCTTC.

This clonotype has at least ten counts. The chain has TRBV27 and TRBJ1-5; 8 bases line up with TRBD1. Germline V gene lookup returns CDR1 MNHEY and CDR2 SMNVEV (reference sequence). The CDR3 length is 14 residues. The J segment lost 4 bases and the V segment lost 6 bases, leaving 5 bases of the junction unmatched. In DNA form, the CDR3 reads TGTGCCAGCAGCGGGACAGGAGGGAATCAGCCCCAGCATTTT. Translated: CASSGTGGNQPQHF.

This clonotype was counted ten times or more. This rearrangement joins TRBV28 to TRBJ1-1; a weak D match, TRBD1 (6 bases). Germline V CDR1 and CDR2: MDHEN, SYDVKM. V was pared by 11 bases and J by 4 bases, with 20 bases between. The CDR3 totals 14 residues. The CDR3 loop is CASGGQGEITEAFF. The CDR3 DNA is TGTGCCTCCGGGGGGCAGGGCGAAATCACTGAAGCTTTCTTT.

This clonotype was recorded many times. J is TRBJ2-1 and V is TRBV5-1; 10 bases line up with TRBD2. Germline V lookup: CDR1 SGHRS, CDR2 YFSETQ. The CDR3 has 16 residues. V lost 1 base to trimming and J lost 4 bases; unmatched junction nucleotides: 5. CDR3 in DNA: TGCGCCAGCAGCTTGAGGGCTAGCGGGAGTTACAATGAGCAGTTCTTC. This sequence encodes CASSLRASGSYNEQFF.

V and J are TRBV12-3 or TRBV12-4 and TRBJ1-4; maybe TRBD1 (5 bases). Trimming shortened V by 5 bases and J by 6 bases, and 16 bases separated the two germline ends. The CDR3 contains 15 residues. The DNA for the CDR3 is TGTGCCAGCAGTGCCCTAGGGGAGTTGGATGAAAAACTGTTTTTT. This codes for CASSALGELDEKLFF.

The rearrangement uses TRBV18 and TRBJ2-2; D may correspond to TRBD1 or TRBD2 (5 bases each). The CDR3 contains 15 residues. Germline-derived CDR1 and CDR2 are KGHSH and LQKENI. V lost 1 base and J 5 bases, leaving 11 bases between the germline ends. CDR3 nucleotide sequence: TGTGCCAGCTCACCACGGGACGGCGGGACCGGGGAGCTGTTTTTT. This gives the protein CASSPRDGGTGELFF.

This clonotype was counted many times. J is TRBJ2-5 and V is TRBV5-1, with TRBD1 as a possible D gene (6 bases). The V gene's germline CDR1 is SGHRS and CDR2 YFSETQ. CDR3 length equals 11 residues. The V and J ends lost 5 bases and 10 bases respectively, with 12 bases between them. CDR3 DNA sequence: TGCGCCAGCAGTTCACAGGGAATCCAGTACTTC. Its translation: CASSSQGIQYF.

The chain couples TRBV19 to TRBJ2-2, with TRBD1 matching over 7 bases. This CDR3 has 18 residues. The trim removed 5 bases at V and 6 bases at J, leaving 18 bases unmatched. Per the germline V gene, CDR1 is LNHDA and CDR2 is SQIVND (reference sequence). The CDR3 DNA reads as TGTGCCAGTAGTCCCCCCCCCGACAGGGTTGGGACACCCGGGGAGCTGTTTTTT. Encoded protein: CASSPPPDRVGTPGELFF.

In this sample, this clonotype turned up many times. The V gene is TRBV6-5, the J gene TRBJ1-1; possible D gene TRBD1, 6 bases. Germline V gene sequence: CDR1 MNHEY, CDR2 SVGAGI. The CDR3 spans 15 residues. V lost 2 bases, J lost 1 base, and 11 bases lay in between. The chain's CDR3 is CASSYGGGGNTEAFF. The CDR3 nucleotides read TGTGCCAGCAGTTACGGCGGAGGGGGGAACACTGAAGCTTTCTTT.

This clonotype showed up many times. The chain is built from TRBV29-1 and TRBJ2-4; D is ambiguous. The germline V and J ends were trimmed by 6 bases and 5 bases, with 11 bases remaining between them. The V gene's germline CDR1 is SQVTM and CDR2 ANQGSEA. The CDR3 sequence is 12 residues long. CDR3 amino acids: CSVTDEENIQYF. DNA for the CDR3: TGCAGCGTCACGGACGAAGAAAACATTCAGTACTTC.

The chain employs TRBV6-5 and TRBJ2-7; unclear D gene. Germline V gene data show CDR1 as MNHEY and CDR2 as SVGAGI. The CDR3 is made up of 13 amino acids. V lost 4 bases to trimming and J lost 2 bases, with 9 bases between them. The CDR3 is CASSLHRAYEQYF. The CDR3 nucleotides read TGTGCCAGCAGTTTACACAGAGCCTACGAGCAGTACTTC.

This clonotype has a count of ten or more. The chain combines TRBV3-1 with TRBJ2-2; no clear D gene. This CDR3 has 14 residues. CDR1 and CDR2 from the germline V gene are LGHDT and YNNKEL (reference sequence). V lost 3 bases, J lost 3 bases, and 8 bases lay in between. The CDR3 loop is CASSQYTDTGELFF. CDR3 sequence (DNA): TGTGCCAGCAGCCAGTACACAGACACCGGGGAGCTGTTTTTT.

At least ten counts were recorded for this clonotype. The chain uses TRBV6-5 and TRBJ2-7; D gene ambiguous. V shed 0 bases and J shed 5 bases, with 14 bases lying between them. The germline V gene encodes CDR1 MNHEY and CDR2 SVGAGI. The CDR3 extends over 15 amino acids. CDR3 sequence: CASSYSTLRLNEQYF. The CDR3 coding sequence is TGTGCCAGCAGTTACTCGACTCTTAGGCTGAACGAGCAGTACTTC.

This clonotype was recorded at least ten times. V is TRBV12-3 or TRBV12-4 and J is TRBJ1-4; weak D call: TRBD1 (5 bases). CDR3 length: 13 residues. The V and J ends lost 3 bases and 10 bases respectively, with 12 bases between them. CDR3 sequence (DNA): TGTGCCAGCAGTTTTGGGGGGAGAGGAAAACTGTTTTTT. Translating it yields CASSFGGRGKLFF.

A note on this clonotype: This may be a read error, as it is one base from a much larger clone. The V call is TRBV28, the J call TRBJ2-1; TRBD1 is a possible D gene (5 bases). Per the germline V gene, CDR1 is MDHEN and CDR2 is SYDVKM. V lost 7 bases to trimming and J lost 4 bases, with 17 bases between them. The CDR3 runs to 15 residues. The CDR3 coding sequence is TGTGCCAGCACCCACTCCCAGGGAATGTACAATGAGCAGTTCTTC. It codes for CASTHSQGMYNEQFF.

This clonotype occurred a few times. This sequence joins TRBV2 and TRBJ1-2, with TRBD1 matching 10 bases. With V trimmed by 5 bases and J by 6 bases, 9 bases remained unmatched. Germline values: CDR1 SNHLY, CDR2 FYNNEI. The CDR3 extends over 15 amino acids. CDR3 DNA sequence: TGTGCCAGCAGTCAGGACAGGGGGTCGCGGGATGGCTACACCTTC. It translates to CASSQDRGSRDGYTF.

This clonotype has ten or more counts. The V call is TRBV15, the J call TRBJ1-5, with 8 bases fitting TRBD1. V lost 0 bases, J lost 8 bases, and 6 bases stayed unmatched. Per the germline V gene, CDR1 is LNHNV and CDR2 is YYDKDF (reference sequence). The CDR3 runs 15 residues. The DNA for the CDR3 is TGTGCCACCAGCAGAGAGACCCAGACAGGGGAGCCCCAGCATTTT. Its translation is CATSRETQTGEPQHF.

This clonotype has a count of ten or more. The chain employs TRBV7-2 and TRBJ1-1; maybe TRBD1 (6 bases). V lost 5 bases to trimming and J lost 7 bases, with 11 bases between them. The CDR3 is 12 residues long. The germline V gene has CDR1 SGHTA and CDR2 FQGNSA. As DNA, the CDR3 is TGTGCCAGCAGCCTGGGGGCAGTTGAAGCTTTCTTT. It encodes CASSLGAVEAFF.

This clonotype was counted at least ten times. The rearrangement uses TRBV25-1 and TRBJ1-6; D remains ambiguous. The CDR3 has 15 residues. The V end lost 6 bases, the J end lost 7 bases, and 16 bases lay between the germline ends. The germline gives CDR1 MGHDK, CDR2 SYGVNS. CDR3 in amino acids: CASSPLPSENSPLHF. The CDR3 nucleotides are TGTGCCAGCAGCCCTCTTCCCAGCGAAAATTCACCCCTCCACTTT.

This clonotype was seen ten or more times. This chain connects TRBV20-1 to TRBJ1-5, with 8 bases that match TRBD1. V shed 5 bases, J shed 0 bases, and the junction held 12 bases outside the gene matches. The CDR3 is 17 amino acids. Germline-derived CDR1 and CDR2 are DFQATT and SNEGSKA (reference sequence). CDR3 region: CSALGQGRHYSNQPQHF. The CDR3 coding sequence is TGCAGTGCTCTAGGACAGGGAAGGCACTATAGCAATCAGCCCCAGCATTTT.

In this sample, this clonotype turned up many times. The chain employs TRBV28 and TRBJ1-1; D remains ambiguous. Deletions cut 5 bases from V and 6 bases from J, with 10 bases between. Germline loops: CDR1 MDHEN, CDR2 SYDVKM. The CDR3 has 12 residues. The CDR3, as DNA: TGTGCCAGCAGTATAAGCGAAGCTGAAGCTTTCTTT. Its protein is CASSISEAEAFF.